Listed below are T cell receptor beta chains from one sample, sequenced in a study of blood T cell repertoires in COVID-19. Sequenced by immunoSEQ multiplex PCR; TCRdb stores in-frame clones only, minus some. The sample records more than 100,000 clones, 89% being singletons. Sequencing input: peripheral blood. Every receptor here comes from a woman in her sixties or seventies with acute or convalescent COVID-19. The CDR3 runs from the conserved cysteine through the conserved F or W. The order of the fields is clone size, D gene, V gene, J gene, CDR3 protein, CDR3 DNA. A D gene is named only where the DNA matches it firmly. The size entry is marked missing in some rows and otherwise reads once, few, many or a size class.

size: -
D: -
V: TRBV9
J: TRBJ1-3
CDR3: CASSPRGGQGNTIYF
DNA: TGTGCCAGCAGCCCGAGGGGGGGGCAAGGAAACACCATATATTTT

size: -
D: TRBD2
V: TRBV30
J: TRBJ2-3
CDR3: CAWRPRDYRTGADTQYF
DNA: TGTGCCTGGAGGCCCCGGGACTACCGGACGGGTGCAGATACGCAGTATTTT

size: -
D: TRBD1
V: TRBV11-2
J: TRBJ1-6
CDR3: CASSLRQGRDNSPLHF
DNA: TGTGCCAGCAGCTTACGACAGGGCCGGGATAATTCACCCCTCCACTTT

size: -
D: -
V: TRBV19
J: TRBJ1-2
CDR3: CASSETAGYNYGYTF
DNA: TGTGCCAGTAGTGAGACAGCAGGATACAACTATGGCTACACCTTC

size: -
D: -
V: TRBV6-5
J: TRBJ1-5
CDR3: CASRDSSYSNQPQHF
DNA: TGTGCCAGCAGGGACAGTTCCTATAGCAATCAGCCCCAGCATTTT

size: -
D: -
V: TRBV10-2
J: TRBJ2-7
CDR3: CARWALLCLRSDEQYF
DNA: TGCGCCAGATGGGCCCTCCTTTGCTTACGAAGTGACGAGCAGTACTTC

size: -
D: -
V: TRBV5-1
J: TRBJ1-1
CDR3: CASSTNLNTEAFF
DNA: TGCGCCAGCAGCACTAACCTGAACACTGAAGCTTTCTTT

size: -
D: -
V: TRBV4-1
J: TRBJ1-5
CDR3: CASSQELRFVNQPQHF
DNA: TGCGCCAGCAGCCAAGAACTCCGGTTCGTCAATCAGCCCCAGCATTTT

size: few
D: TRBD1
V: TRBV7-9
J: TRBJ1-1
CDR3: CASSLGQGSTEAFF
DNA: TGTGCCAGCAGCTTAGGACAGGGCAGTACTGAAGCTTTCTTT

size: -
D: -
V: TRBV19
J: TRBJ1-4
CDR3: CASSPPNSEKLFF
DNA: TGTGCCAGTAGTCCCCCGAACTCGGAAAAACTGTTTTTT

size: -
D: -
V: TRBV2
J: TRBJ1-2
CDR3: CASSEMGGNYGYTF
DNA: TGTGCCAGCAGTGAAATGGGGGGAAACTATGGCTACACCTTC

size: -
D: -
V: TRBV6-1
J: TRBJ1-5
CDR3: CASSEFVAGSNQPQHF
DNA: TGTGCCAGCAGTGAATTTGTTGCGGGGAGCAATCAGCCCCAGCATTTT

size: -
D: TRBD1
V: TRBV19
J: TRBJ1-1
CDR3: CASSMTGKVGLNTEAFF
DNA: TGTGCCAGTAGTATGACAGGGAAGGTGGGACTGAACACTGAAGCTTTCTTT

size: -
D: TRBD2
V: TRBV9
J: TRBJ2-2
CDR3: CASSVGGTRAGELFF
DNA: TGTGCCAGCAGCGTAGGAGGGACTAGAGCCGGGGAGCTGTTTTTT

size: -
D: -
V: TRBV18
J: TRBJ2-1
CDR3: CASSTKLGGEQFF
DNA: TGTGCCAGCTCAACCAAGTTGGGCGGGGAGCAGTTCTTC

size: -
D: TRBD1
V: TRBV5-6
J: TRBJ1-1
CDR3: CASSKGQGQLYTEAFF
DNA: TGTGCCAGCAGCAAGGGACAGGGCCAGCTTTACACTGAAGCTTTCTTT

size: few
D: TRBD2
V: TRBV28
J: TRBJ2-2
CDR3: CASSSSGRIGGELFF
DNA: TGTGCCAGCAGTTCCAGCGGGAGGATTGGCGGGGAGCTGTTTTTT

size: few
D: TRBD1
V: TRBV6-5
J: TRBJ1-6
CDR3: CASRRDRGQNSPLHF
DNA: TGTGCCAGCAGGCGGGACAGGGGGCAGAATTCACCCCTCCACTTT

size: -
D: TRBD1
V: TRBV2
J: TRBJ1-5
CDR3: CASWTGLSNQPQHF
DNA: TGTGCCAGCTGGACAGGCCTTAGCAATCAGCCCCAGCATTTT

size: -
D: -
V: TRBV24-1
J: TRBJ2-1
CDR3: CATSSPYNEQFF
DNA: TGTGCCACCAGTAGCCCGTACAATGAGCAGTTCTTC

size: -
D: TRBD1
V: TRBV28
J: TRBJ1-1
CDR3: CASSDRGGRTEAFF
DNA: TGTGCCAGCAGCGACAGGGGGGGACGGACTGAAGCTTTCTTT

size: -
D: -
V: TRBV11-2
J: TRBJ2-7
CDR3: CASSPQGYGAPGEQYF
DNA: TGTGCCAGCAGCCCACAGGGCTACGGGGCCCCGGGGGAGCAGTACTTC

size: few
D: TRBD2
V: TRBV7-8
J: TRBJ2-5
CDR3: CASSSTGTSGLYGETQYF
DNA: TGTGCCAGCAGCTCGACCGGGACTAGCGGCTTATACGGGGAGACCCAGTACTTC

size: -
D: -
V: TRBV30
J: TRBJ2-2
CDR3: CAWSVGGGGELFF
DNA: TGTGCCTGGAGTGTGGGAGGCGGCGGGGAGCTGTTTTTT

size: -
D: -
V: TRBV13
J: TRBJ1-2
CDR3: CASSRRGSAYGYTF
DNA: TGTGCCAGCAGCCGCAGGGGATCTGCCTATGGCTACACCTTC

size: once
D: TRBD2
V: TRBV3-1/TRBV3-2
J: TRBJ2-3
CDR3: CASSQAQSGRTDTQYF
DNA: TGTGCCAGCAGCCAAGCACAAAGCGGGAGGACAGATACGCAGTATTTT